This TCR beta chain derives from a study of T cell responses to AZD1222 COVID-19 vaccine. The germline CDR1 and CDR2 sequences are SSHAT and FNYEAQ (reference sequence). This CDR3 is built from 14 residues. The V end was cut by 3 bases, the J end by 5 bases, with 10 bases between. Assay used: immunoSEQ multiplex PCR; TCRdb lists only in-frame clones, some missing. The table records 180,000 or so clones, around 88% of them present only once. The study's findings and limits: Spike-specific TCR breadth and depth were elevated following two AZD1222 doses. Close to half of all spike-specific TCRs reportedly target regions of the variants that are unmutated. It was only after the peak T cell response that any repertoires were sampled.

This clone came up once. The antigen is not known. The source material was peripheral blood, sampled on day 0 of AZD1222 vaccination. This TCR came from an adult in good health. The chain uses TRBV7-7 and TRBJ2-2; tentative D call: TRBD1 (5 bases). CDR3 loop: CASSFSKGTGELFF. CDR3 sequence (DNA): TGTGCCAGCAGCTTTAGCAAGGGGACCGGGGAGCTGTTTTTT.